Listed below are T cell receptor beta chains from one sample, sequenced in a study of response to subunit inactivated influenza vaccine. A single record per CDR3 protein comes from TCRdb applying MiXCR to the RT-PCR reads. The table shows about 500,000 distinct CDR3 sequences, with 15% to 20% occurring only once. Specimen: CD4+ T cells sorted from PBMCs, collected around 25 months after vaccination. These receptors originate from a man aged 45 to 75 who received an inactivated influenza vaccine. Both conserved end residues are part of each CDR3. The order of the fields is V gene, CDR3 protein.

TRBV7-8 CASSWDRAVQPQHF
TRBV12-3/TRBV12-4 CASSRDRTTDTQYF
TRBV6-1 CASLPRGGQGYNEQFF
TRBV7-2 CASSLAGDPSNQPQHF
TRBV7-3 CASSLSPTRDGYTF
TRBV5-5 CASGTGSSSYGYTF
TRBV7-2 CASSLVFTGGTEAFF
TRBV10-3 CAISVRGTGELFF
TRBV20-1 CSATASAKNTEAFF
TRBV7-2 CASSSTGGRTDTQYF
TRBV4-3 CASSQAAGTTSYNEQFF
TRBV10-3 CAITRSADFYEQYF
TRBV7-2 CASSSDGLGGYTF
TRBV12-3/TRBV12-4 CASSFLGFVDTQYF
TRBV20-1 CSARWGGSRANIQYF
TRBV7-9 CASSRIQERGGGYTQYF
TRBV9 CASSGEIRPSTDTQYF
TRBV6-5 CASIFLAGDLYEQYF
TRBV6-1 CASSKLRLAGVYNEQFF
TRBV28 CASSLGLARETQYF
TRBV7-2 CASSLKSGRGTGTQYF
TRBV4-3 CASSQDLTRPYEQYF
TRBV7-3 CASSLSPGNEQFF
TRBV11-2 CASSSAGNTIYF
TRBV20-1 CSARDGYNEQFF
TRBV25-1 CASSEVGENTEAFF
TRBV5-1 CASRSTGGTDTQYF
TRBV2 CASGRGEGYTF
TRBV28 CASSSLRGLGYTF
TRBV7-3 CASSLIGQGTPPFF
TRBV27 CASLRNTEAFF
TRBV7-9 CASSLDLRDYGYTF
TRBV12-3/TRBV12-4 CASQKREGPDTQYF
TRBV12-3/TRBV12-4 CASIPSGRARNEQFF
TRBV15 CATSKGGVRANTGELFF
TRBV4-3 CASSLRGTTTYEQYF
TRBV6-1 CASSDQPQGGNSPLHF
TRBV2 CARGTSMRNEQFF
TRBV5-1 CASNDGAGGPEETQYF
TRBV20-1 CSARRAGPYPSGRAVNEQFF
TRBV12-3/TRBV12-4 CASSLFGGTGELFF
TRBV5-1 CASSPGRGRSEPQHF
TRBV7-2 CASSTGLDYEQYF
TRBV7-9 CASSFQGGHTEAFF
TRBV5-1 CASSRSRGTYNEQFF
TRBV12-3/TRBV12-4 CASSLGQATTIQYF
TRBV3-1 CASSQDIGTGALNGYTF
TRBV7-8 CASSSVKMFNEQFF
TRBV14 CASSLAGDFTDTQYF
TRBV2 CASRISTDTQYF
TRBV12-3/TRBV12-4 CASTLTGGGEKLFF